What follows are 29 T cell receptor beta chains derived from one specimen sequenced in a study of blood T cell repertoires in COVID-19. Only in-frame clones appear in the TCRdb table, and some are missing; sequencing was by immunoSEQ multiplex PCR. The table records fewer than 350,000 clones, 87% of them present only once. The sequenced sample consisted of PBMCs or T cells enriched from blood (not recorded which). The receptors were sampled from a woman between 40 and 50 years old who had recovered from COVID-19.

CDR3 region: CASSRVVSNQPQHF. The CDR3, as DNA: TGTGCCAGCAGTCGGGTAGTTAGCAATCAGCCCCAGCATTTT. The rearrangement links TRBV2 to TRBJ1-5, with D uncertain. CDR3 size: 14 residues. V lost 5 bases and J lost 0, with 8 bases in between. CDR1 SNHLY and CDR2 FYNNEI come from the germline V gene.

This chain joins TRBV7-9 and TRBJ2-7, with 8 nucleotides matching TRBD2. J lost 7 bases, V lost 3 bases, and 8 bases had no gene match. The CDR3 length is 14 residues. Germline lookup yields CDR1 SEHNR and CDR2 FQNEAQ (reference sequence). The CDR3 sequence: CASSFIAGLGEQYF. As DNA, the CDR3 is TGTGCCAGCAGCTTCATAGCGGGGTTGGGGGAGCAGTACTTC.

V is TRBV7-2 and J is TRBJ2-1; 12 bases map to TRBD2. There are 19 residues in the CDR3. Germline values: CDR1 SGHTA, CDR2 FQGNSA. J lost 0 bases, V lost 0 bases, and 6 bases had no gene match. DNA of the CDR3: TGTGCCAGCAGCTTAGCTCTAGCGGGAGGGGTAAGCTCCTACAATGAGCAGTTCTTC. Its protein is CASSLALAGGVSSYNEQFF.

The rearrangement joins TRBV3-1 (or the pseudogene TRBV3-2) to TRBJ2-4; D is possibly TRBD2 (5 bases). Trimming stripped 1 base from V and 9 bases from J, with 16 bases between. CDR3 size: 15 residues. Germline-derived CDR1 and CDR2 are LGHDT and YNNKEL (reference sequence). The CDR3 coding sequence is TGTGCCAGCAGCCAAGCCCTCGGCGAAGGGAGCATTCAGTACTTC. Its protein is CASSQALGEGSIQYF.

The gene calls are TRBV24-1 and TRBJ1-3; D is undetermined. The germline V and J ends were trimmed by 3 bases and 0 bases, with 11 bases remaining between them. The CDR3 is 16 amino acids. CDR1 and CDR2 (germline): KGHDR, SFDVKD. The CDR3 DNA reads as TGTGCCACCAGTGATCCCGGAGGTAGCTCTGGAAACACCATATATTTT. Translation: CATSDPGGSSGNTIYF.

The count of this clone is one. The chain links TRBV10-2 to TRBJ2-7, with TRBD2 identical over 9 bases. The CDR3 extends over 13 amino acids. The germline V gene encodes CDR1 WSHSY and CDR2 SAAADI. With V trimmed by 8 bases and J by 0 bases, 2 bases remained unmatched. DNA of the CDR3: TGCGCCAGCTTAGCGGGGGTCTCCTACGAGCAGTACTTC. It codes for CASLAGVSYEQYF.

This clone was seen more than once but under ten times. This sequence joins TRBV28 and TRBJ2-1; a weak D match, TRBD2 (5 bases). The germline CDR1 and CDR2 sequences are MDHEN and SYDVKM. V was shortened by 1 base and J by 4 bases, with 17 bases between the two germline ends. CDR3 length equals 17 residues. CDR3 sequence (DNA): TGTGCCAGCAGTTTATACGACGGAGGAACGGGATACAATGAGCAGTTCTTC. It specifies CASSLYDGGTGYNEQFF. Using reference TRBV28 and TRBJ2-1 for the parts outside the CDR3, the full variable domain is DVKVTQSSRYLVKRTGEKVFLECVQDMDHENMFWYRQDPGLGLRLIYFSYDVKMKEKGDIPEGYSVSREKKERFSLILESASTNQTSMYLCASSLYDGGTGYNEQFFGPGTRLTVL.

CDR3 amino acids: CASSKSQGNYGYTF. In DNA form, the CDR3 reads TGTGCCAGCAGTAAATCACAGGGGAACTATGGCTACACCTTC. This chain joins TRBV28 and TRBJ1-2, with 7 bases lining up with TRBD1. This CDR3 contains 14 residues. Germline values: CDR1 MDHEN, CDR2 SYDVKM. The J segment lost 2 bases and the V segment lost 5 bases, leaving 5 bases of the junction unmatched.

The V and J genes are TRBV9 and TRBJ1-2, with a possible D match to TRBD1 (5 bases). Trimming took off 0 bases at V and 2 bases at J, with 11 bases between the two ends. The CDR3 is 15 amino acids. Germline CDR1 and CDR2: SGDLS and YYNGEE. Written as DNA, the CDR3 is TGTGCCAGCAGCGTAGCCACAGGAACAAACTATGGCTACACCTTC. Its protein product is CASSVATGTNYGYTF.

This clone was seen a handful of times. One end of the junction does not line up with germline, which may come from a read error. CDR3 in amino acids: CASSLGEGAVAF. The DNA of the CDR3 is TGTGCCAGCAGCTTAGGAGAGGGGGCCGTAGCCTTC. This chain connects TRBV7-9 to TRBJ1-2; 7 nucleotides align to TRBD1. The length of the CDR3 is 12 residues. The germline gives CDR1 SEHNR, CDR2 FQNEAQ (reference sequence).

The chain recombines TRBV10-2 with TRBJ2-7, with 13 bases identical to TRBD2. This CDR3 is 17 amino acids long. Trimming cost V 7 bases and J 1 base; bases outside gene matches: 10. Germline V gives CDR1 WSHSY, CDR2 SAAADI. This chain's CDR3 is CASKKGLAGSRSYEQYF. CDR3 bases: TGCGCCAGCAAAAAGGGACTAGCGGGATCCCGTTCCTACGAGCAGTACTTC.

V is TRBV10-3 and J is TRBJ2-1; 11 nucleotides agree with TRBD2. Germline loops: CDR1 ENHRY, CDR2 SYGVKD. The CDR3 runs 16 residues. The trim removed 3 bases at V and 5 bases at J, leaving 6 bases unmatched. CDR3 in DNA: TGTGCCATCAGTGACCCGCCGGGACTAGCGGACAATGAGCAGTTCTTC. It translates to CAISDPPGLADNEQFF.

This chain connects TRBV7-2 to TRBJ1-3; TRBD1 might be the D (5 bases). The CDR3 runs to 17 residues. Deletions cut 6 bases from V and 3 bases from J, with 21 bases between. Germline values: CDR1 SGHTA, CDR2 FQGNSA. DNA of the CDR3: TGTGCCAGCAGACCGACAAATATGGGGGGGTATGGAAACACCATATATTTT. Translation: CASRPTNMGGYGNTIYF.

Concerning this clone: Other nucleotide sequences in the sample specify the same CDR3. V gene TRBV28 combines with J gene TRBJ2-3, with a possible D match to TRBD1 (5 bases). Germline CDR1 MDHEN, CDR2 SYDVKM. The CDR3 has 14 residues. V lost 2 bases and J lost 0, with 6 bases in between. This chain's CDR3 is CASSLAGSTDTQYF. The CDR3, as DNA: TGTGCCAGCAGTTTAGCAGGGAGCACAGATACGCAGTATTTT.

The chain is built from TRBV28 and TRBJ1-5, with D possibly TRBD1 on 5 matching bases. Between the trimmed V and J ends, which lost 5 bases and 4 bases, there was a span of 15 bases. The CDR3 is 15 residues long. The germline gives CDR1 MDHEN, CDR2 SYDVKM. CDR3 in amino acids: CASSPILRGNQPQHF. The DNA of the CDR3 is TGTGCCAGCAGTCCTATTTTAAGGGGAAATCAGCCCCAGCATTTT.

The V and J genes are TRBV2 and TRBJ2-1; 10 bases match TRBD2. Germline CDR1 and CDR2: SNHLY and FYNNEI. This CDR3 contains 15 residues. The junction had 7 bases not matched to a gene; V was cut back by 3 bases and J by 8 bases. The chain's CDR3 is CASSDPASGSYEQFF. The CDR3 region has the DNA TGTGCCAGCAGTGATCCGGCTAGCGGGAGTTATGAGCAGTTCTTC.

A single count supports this clone. The gene calls are TRBV4-3 and TRBJ1-2; 9 nucleotides line up with TRBD1. The CDR3 sequence is 16 residues long. V dropped 4 bases and J dropped 2; count of bases not matched to a gene: 8. Per germline, CDR1 LGHNA and CDR2 YSLEER. The CDR3 DNA reads as TGCGCCAGCAGCCGAACTCCGGGACAGGGAAACTATGGCTACACCTTC. Residues: CASSRTPGQGNYGYTF.

In its sample, this clone was seen once. CDR3: CATSDYYGDRWNEQFF. CDR3 coding DNA: TGTGCCACCAGTGACTACTATGGGGACAGGTGGAATGAGCAGTTCTTC. The genes are TRBV24-1 and TRBJ2-1, with TRBD1 matching over 8 bases. Trimming at V came to 4 bases and at J to 7 bases, leaving 11 bases not matched to a gene. This CDR3 contains 16 residues. Germline lookup yields CDR1 KGHDR and CDR2 SFDVKD.

This chain links TRBV15 with TRBJ1-5, with D possibly matching TRBD1 (6 bases). Germline V lookup: CDR1 LNHNV, CDR2 YYDKDF (reference sequence). The CDR3 loop spans 13 amino acids. The V end lost 8 bases, the J end lost 4 bases, and 12 bases lay between the germline ends. Here the CDR3 reads CATGTQGNQPQHF. CDR3 in DNA: TGTGCCACCGGGACACAGGGAAATCAGCCCCAGCATTTT.

The CDR3 loop reads CASSPRQGAVGELFF. CDR3 sequence (DNA): TGTGCCAGCAGCCCGCGACAGGGGGCGGTCGGGGAGCTGTTTTTT. The chain couples TRBV7-3 to TRBJ2-2; 10 nucleotides align to TRBD1. Germline trimming cut 5 bases from V and 7 bases from J; bases unmatched to any gene: 7. Looked up from germline, CDR1 is SGHTA and CDR2 is FQGTGA. The CDR3 length is 15 residues.

The chain employs TRBV28 and TRBJ1-3; D is uncertain. This CDR3 region has 13 residues. Germline V gene sequence: CDR1 MDHEN, CDR2 SYDVKM. Deletions cut 7 bases from V and 1 base from J, with 8 bases between. The CDR3: CASTEESGNTIYF. CDR3 coding DNA: TGTGCCAGCACTGAGGAGTCTGGAAACACCATATATTTT.

V and J are TRBV5-1 and TRBJ1-2; TRBD1 matches 7 bases. Germline V gives CDR1 SGHRS, CDR2 YFSETQ. V lost 4 bases and J lost 8; bases outside the gene matches: 8. The CDR3 is 13 amino acids. CDR3 in amino acids: CASSRGDSLGYTF. For the CDR3, the DNA is TGCGCCAGCAGCAGAGGGGACAGTCTGGGCTACACCTTC.

V usage is TRBV3-1 (or the pseudogene TRBV3-2) and J usage is TRBJ1-2; D uncertain. This CDR3 has 13 amino acids. V was shortened by 0 bases and J by 4 bases, with 6 bases between the two germline ends. Germline lookup yields CDR1 LGHDT and CDR2 YNNKEL (reference sequence). This chain's CDR3 is CASSQEHAYGYTF. CDR3 nucleotides: TGTGCCAGCAGCCAAGAACATGCCTATGGCTACACCTTC.

The chain carries TRBV10-1 and TRBJ1-1; a weak D match, TRBD1 (5 bases). Deletions cut 0 bases from V and 4 bases from J, with 12 bases between. The germline V gene has CDR1 WNHNN and CDR2 SYGVQD (reference sequence). There are 15 residues in the CDR3. This chain's CDR3 is CASSESHRRGTEAFF. Here the CDR3 DNA reads TGCGCCAGCAGTGAGTCGCACAGGAGGGGCACTGAAGCTTTCTTT.

The J gene is TRBJ1-1, the V gene TRBV5-6, with TRBD1 matching over 8 bases. J lost 1 base, V lost 0 bases, and 2 bases had no gene match. The CDR3 is 15 residues long. Germline lookup yields CDR1 SGHDT and CDR2 YYEEEE. The CDR3 loop reads CASSLGDRPNTEAFF. CDR3 nucleotides: TGTGCCAGCAGCTTGGGGGACAGGCCGAACACTGAAGCTTTCTTT.

The chain carries TRBV28 and TRBJ2-4, with D possibly TRBD1 on 5 matching bases. The CDR3 length is 16 residues. The germline V gene encodes CDR1 MDHEN and CDR2 SYDVKM. Trimming took off 4 bases at V and 0 bases at J, with 13 bases between the two ends. In nucleotides, the CDR3 is TGTGCCAGCAGTTATGACAGCTTACTAGCCAAAAACATTCAGTACTTC. This encodes CASSYDSLLAKNIQYF.

This clone was picked up one time. V usage is TRBV7-8 and J usage is TRBJ2-1, with 7 bases matching TRBD2. This CDR3 region has 14 residues. Germline V gene lookup returns CDR1 SGHVS and CDR2 FQNEAQ. V shed 4 bases, J shed 7 bases, and the junction held 7 bases outside the gene matches. CDR3 sequence reads: CASSSLGGPNEQFF. The CDR3 coding sequence is TGTGCCAGCAGCTCGCTGGGAGGGCCGAATGAGCAGTTCTTC.

V is TRBV24-1 and J is TRBJ2-6; unclear D gene. The V gene lost 4 bases and the J gene lost 0 bases, with 12 bases spanning the gap. Germline V gives CDR1 KGHDR, CDR2 SFDVKD. The CDR3 length is 17 residues. CDR3 protein: CATSDPTLGSGANVLTF. The CDR3 DNA follows: TGTGCCACCAGTGACCCTACCCTTGGCTCTGGGGCCAACGTCCTGACTTTC.

The V and J genes are TRBV5-6 and TRBJ1-4; the match to TRBD1 covers 8 bases. The V gene end was trimmed by 4 bases and the J gene end by 1 base; junction bases not matched to a gene: 3. Germline CDR1 is SGHDT and CDR2 is YYEEEE. This CDR3 region has 15 residues. The CDR3 DNA reads TGTGCCAGCAGCGCAGGGGGCAGAACTAATGAAAAACTGTTTTTT. Protein product: CASSAGGRTNEKLFF.